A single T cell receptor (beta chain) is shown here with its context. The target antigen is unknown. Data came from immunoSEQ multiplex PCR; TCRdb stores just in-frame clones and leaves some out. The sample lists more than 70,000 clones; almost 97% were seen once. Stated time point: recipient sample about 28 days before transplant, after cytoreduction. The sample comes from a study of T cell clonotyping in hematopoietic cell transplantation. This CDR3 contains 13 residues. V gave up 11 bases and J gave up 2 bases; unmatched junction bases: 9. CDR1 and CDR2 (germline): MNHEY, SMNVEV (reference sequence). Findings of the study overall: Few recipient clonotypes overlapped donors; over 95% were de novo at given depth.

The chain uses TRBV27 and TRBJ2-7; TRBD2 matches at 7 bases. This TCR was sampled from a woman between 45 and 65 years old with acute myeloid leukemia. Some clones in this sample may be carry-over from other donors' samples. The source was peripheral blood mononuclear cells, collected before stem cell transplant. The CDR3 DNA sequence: TGTGCCCTAAACTCTAGCGGTCCCTACGAGCAGTACTTC. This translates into CALNSSGPYEQYF.